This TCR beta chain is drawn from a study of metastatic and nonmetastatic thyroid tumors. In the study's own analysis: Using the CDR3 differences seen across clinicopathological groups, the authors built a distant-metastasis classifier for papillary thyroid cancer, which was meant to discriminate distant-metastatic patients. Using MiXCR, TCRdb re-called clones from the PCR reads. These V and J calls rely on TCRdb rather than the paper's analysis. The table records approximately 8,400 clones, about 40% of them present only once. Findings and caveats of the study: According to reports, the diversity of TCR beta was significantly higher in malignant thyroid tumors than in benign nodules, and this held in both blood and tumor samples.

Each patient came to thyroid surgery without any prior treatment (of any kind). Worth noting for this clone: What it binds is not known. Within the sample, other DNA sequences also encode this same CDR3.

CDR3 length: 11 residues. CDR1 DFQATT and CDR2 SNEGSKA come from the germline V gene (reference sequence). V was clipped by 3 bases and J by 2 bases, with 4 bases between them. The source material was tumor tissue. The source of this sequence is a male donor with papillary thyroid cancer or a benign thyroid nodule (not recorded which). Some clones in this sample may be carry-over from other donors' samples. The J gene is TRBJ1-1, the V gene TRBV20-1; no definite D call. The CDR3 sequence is CSARVNTEAFF. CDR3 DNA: TGCAGTGCTAGGGTAAACACTGAAGCTTTCTTT.